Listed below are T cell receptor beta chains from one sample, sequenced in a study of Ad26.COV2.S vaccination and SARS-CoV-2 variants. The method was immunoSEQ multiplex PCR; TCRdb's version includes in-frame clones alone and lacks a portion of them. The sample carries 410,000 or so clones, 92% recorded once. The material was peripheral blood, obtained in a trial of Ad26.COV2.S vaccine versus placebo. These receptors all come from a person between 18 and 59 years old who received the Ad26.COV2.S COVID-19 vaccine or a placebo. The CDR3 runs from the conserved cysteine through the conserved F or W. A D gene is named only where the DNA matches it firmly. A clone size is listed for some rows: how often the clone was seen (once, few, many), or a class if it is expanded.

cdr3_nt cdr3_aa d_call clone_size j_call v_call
TGTGCCAGCAGCTTTAGCGGGGGTGGGACAGATACGCAGTATTTT CASSFSGGGTDTQYF TRBD2 - TRBJ2-3 TRBV11-3
TGTGCCAGCAGTTGGGGATTGACAGGAATGGGACAAGAGACCCAGTACTTC CASSWGLTGMGQETQYF - - TRBJ2-5 TRBV2
TGTGCCAGAAACTTACTAGATCCTGAGCAGTTCTTC CARNLLDPEQFF - - TRBJ2-1 TRBV6-4
TGTGCCAGCAGCGGAAAAGCGGGGGTGGACACCGGGGAGCTGTTTTTT CASSGKAGVDTGELFF TRBD2 - TRBJ2-2 TRBV9
TGTGCCAGCAGTTTTACAGAGACCCAGTACTTC CASSFTETQYF - - TRBJ2-5 TRBV28
TGTGCCAGCAGCCGGGACAGGGGGAAACCGGGACTAGCGGGGGAAACATCCACAGATACGCAGTATTTT CASSRDRGKPGLAGETSTDTQYF TRBD2 - TRBJ2-3 TRBV7-9
TGTGCCAGCAGGGGGGACAGCATCACAGATACGCAGTATTTT CASRGDSITDTQYF TRBD1 - TRBJ2-3 TRBV6-4
TGTGCCAGCAGCGGGTCGGCCTATAGCAATCAGCCCCAGCATTTT CASSGSAYSNQPQHF - - TRBJ1-5 TRBV27
TGTGCCAGCAGTTTAGGAAGGGGTGGCTACACCTTC CASSLGRGGYTF - - TRBJ1-2 TRBV12-3/TRBV12-4
TGTGCCAGCAGTTTAACCCGGCAGCTCCTGCGCTCCTATAATTCACCCCTCCACTTT CASSLTRQLLRSYNSPLHF - - TRBJ1-6 TRBV27
TGTGCCAGCAGCCAAGTAGAGGGCTCTGGGGCCAACGTCCTGACTTTC CASSQVEGSGANVLTF - - TRBJ2-6 TRBV14
TGTGCCAGCTCGAAGGGCGAGGGAACGGGGTCACCCCTCCACTTT CASSKGEGTGSPLHF - few TRBJ1-6 TRBV18
TGTGCCAGCTCCCCCGCTTGGGGCAATCAGCCCCAGCATTTT CASSPAWGNQPQHF - once TRBJ1-5 TRBV18
TGTGCCAGCAGCTTAGTCTCCTTCGGGAGTAACACCGGGGAGCTGTTTTTT CASSLVSFGSNTGELFF - - TRBJ2-2 TRBV11-2
TGTGCCAGCAGTTCCGGGACAGGGGGCTATGATGAGCAGTTCTTC CASSSGTGGYDEQFF TRBD1 - TRBJ2-1 TRBV28
TGTGCCAGCAGGAAGGGGAGCTATGGCTACACCTTC CASRKGSYGYTF - - TRBJ1-2 TRBV6-5
TGTGCCAGTAGTTCTCCCAACATCCGTTTTGGCACTGAAGCTTTCTTT CASSSPNIRFGTEAFF - - TRBJ1-1 TRBV19